Sequencing of this T cell receptor beta chain was carried out in a study of cytomegalovirus exposure and HLA in healthy donors. Broader study findings: Using the classifier, cytomegalovirus status was reportedly diagnosed with high specificity and sensitivity.

Germline V gives CDR1 SSHAT, CDR2 FNYEAQ (reference sequence). The CDR3 runs 16 residues. Note on this clone: Its antigen is unknown. One end of the junction varies from germline; a read error may be responsible.

60 Vbeta and 13 Jbeta primers were used in PCR. Method: immunoSEQ multiplex PCR; TCRdb's copy keeps in-frame clones and lacks some. The sample holds some 100,000 clones, about 77% seen once. This clonotype originated in a woman between 50 and 59 years old in good health and CMV-seropositive. The specimen was PBMCs. The chain combines TRBV7-7 with TRBJ2-5; 7 nucleotides line up with TRBD1. CDR3: CASSSYRDRSYYVQYF. DNA for the CDR3: TGTGCTAGCAGCTCTTATCGGGACAGATCTTACTACGTGCAGTACTTC.